This T cell receptor (beta chain) was documented in a study of CD8 T cells in Susac syndrome. This clonotype was recorded only once. This CDR3 comprises 15 residues. Negative isolation was used for CD8+ and CD4+ T cells, and FACS enrichment was applied to TEMRA cells. Reverse transcription of 0.5 to 1 ug RNA was performed with random hexamers. Using its own MiXCR run on the immunoSEQ multiplex PCR reads, TCRdb lists one record per CDR3 protein. Found here are under 200,000 distinct CDR3 sequences, roughly 94% of them singletons; the top ten hold roughly 0.12%. The gene calls are TRBV21-1 and TRBJ2-4; TRBD1, the D gene given by the table, was not confirmed from the DNA. TRBV21-1 is flagged as a pseudogene. What was sequenced was CD4+ T cells from PBMCs. The source is a human donor with Susac syndrome. The CDR3 reads CASKTSTGETDIQYF. Here the CDR3 DNA reads TGTGCCAGCAAGACATCGACCGGGGAGACGGACATTCAGTACTTC.